This T cell receptor beta chain was recorded in a study of T cell responses to AZD1222 COVID-19 vaccine. The CDR3 loop spans 15 amino acids. The germline V gene encodes CDR1 MDHEN and CDR2 SYDVKM. With 5 bases removed from V and 8 bases from J, the gap between germline ends came to 21 bases. Method: immunoSEQ multiplex PCR; TCRdb's copy keeps in-frame clones and lacks some. In the table there are some 150,000 clones, approximately 88% of which are singletons. Material: peripheral blood, obtained on day 0 of AZD1222 vaccination. The TCR sequence derives from an adult in good health. This chain connects TRBV28 to TRBJ1-2, with unresolved D. CDR3 residues: CASSPHNDPPTGYTF. The CDR3 DNA reads TGTGCCAGCAGTCCCCATAATGACCCCCCTACGGGCTACACCTTC.